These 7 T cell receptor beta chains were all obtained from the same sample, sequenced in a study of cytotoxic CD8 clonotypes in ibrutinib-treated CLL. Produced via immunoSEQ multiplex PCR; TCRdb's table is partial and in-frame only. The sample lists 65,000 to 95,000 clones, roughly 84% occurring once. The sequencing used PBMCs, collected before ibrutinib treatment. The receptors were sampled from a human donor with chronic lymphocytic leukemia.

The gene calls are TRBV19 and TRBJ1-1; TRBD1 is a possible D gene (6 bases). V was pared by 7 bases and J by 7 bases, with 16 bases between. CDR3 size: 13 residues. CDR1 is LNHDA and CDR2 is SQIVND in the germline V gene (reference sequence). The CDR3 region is CASTDQWTDEAFF. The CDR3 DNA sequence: TGTGCCAGTACCGACCAGTGGACAGATGAAGCTTTCTTT.

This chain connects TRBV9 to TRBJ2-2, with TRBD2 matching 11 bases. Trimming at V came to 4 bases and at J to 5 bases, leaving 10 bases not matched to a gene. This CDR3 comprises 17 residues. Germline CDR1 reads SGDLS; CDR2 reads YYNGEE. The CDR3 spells CASSLLASGRYTGELFF. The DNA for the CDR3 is TGTGCCAGCAGCTTACTGGCTAGCGGGAGGTATACCGGGGAGCTGTTTTTT.

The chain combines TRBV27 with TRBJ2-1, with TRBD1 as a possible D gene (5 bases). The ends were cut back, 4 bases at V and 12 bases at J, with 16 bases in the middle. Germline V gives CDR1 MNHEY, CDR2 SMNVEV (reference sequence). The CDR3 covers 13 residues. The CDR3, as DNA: TGTGCCAGCAGTTCGATTCCCATAGGGGTGCAGTTCTTC. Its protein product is CASSSIPIGVQFF.

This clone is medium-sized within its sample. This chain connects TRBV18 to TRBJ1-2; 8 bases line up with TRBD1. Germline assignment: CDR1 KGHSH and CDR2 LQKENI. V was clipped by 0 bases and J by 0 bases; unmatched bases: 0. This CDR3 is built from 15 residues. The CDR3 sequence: CASSPPGQANYGYTF. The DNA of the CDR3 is TGTGCCAGCTCACCACCGGGACAGGCTAACTATGGCTACACCTTC.

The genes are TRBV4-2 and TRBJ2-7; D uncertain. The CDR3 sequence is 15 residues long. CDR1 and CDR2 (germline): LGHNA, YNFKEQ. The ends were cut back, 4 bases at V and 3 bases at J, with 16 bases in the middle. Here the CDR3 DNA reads TGTGCCAGCAGCCGCCTCCCCAGCGCCCACTACGAGCAGTACTTC. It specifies CASSRLPSAHYEQYF.

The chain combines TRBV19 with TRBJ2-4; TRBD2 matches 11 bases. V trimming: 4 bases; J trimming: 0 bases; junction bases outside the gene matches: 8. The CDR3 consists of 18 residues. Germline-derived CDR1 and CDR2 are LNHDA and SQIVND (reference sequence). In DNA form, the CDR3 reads TGTGCCAGTAGTACCTTTAGCGGGAGGGGCTTAGCCAAAAACATTCAGTACTTC. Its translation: CASSTFSGRGLAKNIQYF.

The CDR3 coding sequence is TGTGCCAGCTCATCAGGGACATTCTCCGAGCAGTACTTC. Translation gives CASSSGTFSEQYF. The chain links TRBV18 to TRBJ2-7; a possible D gene is TRBD1 (6 bases). The CDR3 extends over 13 amino acids. Trimming removed 5 bases from V and 6 bases from J, with 14 bases in between. Germline CDR1 is KGHSH and CDR2 is LQKENI.